The 14 T cell receptor beta chains given below trace back to one sample, sequenced in a study of identical twins. One entry per CDR3 protein, called by TCRdb with MiXCR from the 5' RACE reads. The table lists 300,000 to 400,000 distinct CDR3 sequences, about 12% of them singletons. The data also belong to a second study, concerning yellow fever vaccine responses in identical twins.

Sequenced sample: CD8+ T cells sorted from blood. Receptors were obtained from a woman between 18 and 29 years old in good health.

The chain joins TRBV7-8 to TRBJ2-2; the match to TRBD1 covers 7 bases. The CDR3 is 15 residues long. The germline V gene encodes CDR1 SGHVS and CDR2 FQNEAQ. V was clipped by 4 bases and J by 6 bases; unmatched bases: 8. The CDR3 nucleotides are TGTGCCAGCAGCTCGACAGGGTCGTTTTCCGGGGAGCTGTTTTTT. It translates to CASSSTGSFSGELFF.

The chain links TRBV20-1 to TRBJ2-1, with D uncertain. Looked up from germline, CDR1 is DFQATT and CDR2 is SNEGSKA (reference sequence). Trimming cost V 1 base and J 3 bases, with 7 bases left between them. The CDR3 extends over 13 amino acids. CDR3 in amino acids: CSARVRNYNEQFF. DNA of the CDR3: TGCAGTGCTAGAGTCCGCAACTACAATGAGCAGTTCTTC.

This clonotype has just a few counts. CDR3 loop: CASSAVGEPNEKLFF. The CDR3 DNA reads TGCGCCAGCAGCGCCGTAGGGGAACCGAATGAAAAACTGTTTTTT. The V and J genes are TRBV5-1 and TRBJ1-4; D possibly corresponds to TRBD1 (5 bases). Germline CDR1 is SGHRS and CDR2 is YFSETQ. V was clipped by 4 bases and J by 5 bases, with 15 bases between them. The CDR3 length is 15 residues.

This clonotype was seen a handful of times. V usage is TRBV6-5 and J usage is TRBJ1-5; 9 bases are a match to TRBD1. The V gene end was trimmed by 2 bases and the J gene end by 9 bases; junction bases not matched to a gene: 2. Germline CDR1 and CDR2: MNHEY and SVGAGI. CDR3 length equals 13 residues. The DNA of the CDR3 is TGTGCCAGCAGTTACGGGACAGGGCTGCCCCAGCATTTT. Residues: CASSYGTGLPQHF.

In this sample, this clonotype turned up a few times. This rearrangement joins TRBV20-1 to TRBJ1-2; 7 nucleotides line up with TRBD1. Trimming removed 3 bases from V and 1 base from J; junction bases left unmatched: 5. The germline gives CDR1 DFQATT, CDR2 SNEGSKA (reference sequence). The CDR3 sequence is 14 residues long. The CDR3 sequence: CSARGQRGNYGYTF. DNA for the CDR3: TGCAGTGCTAGGGGACAGAGGGGTAACTATGGCTACACCTTC.

J is TRBJ2-7 and V is TRBV4-1, with D possibly being TRBD1 (6 bases). V gave up 0 bases and J gave up 9 bases, with 12 bases separating them. CDR1 is MGHRA, CDR2 YSYEKL, per germline. The CDR3 covers 13 residues. This CDR3 reads CASSQDGGRGQYF. The DNA for the CDR3 is TGCGCCAGCAGCCAAGATGGGGGCCGAGGGCAGTACTTC.

The sample holds many counts of this clonotype. The chain links TRBV7-2 to TRBJ2-2; TRBD1 matches 9 bases. J lost 7 bases, V lost 5 bases, and 8 bases had no gene match. Germline V gene lookup returns CDR1 SGHTA and CDR2 FQGNSA. The CDR3 loop spans 15 amino acids. As DNA, the CDR3 is TGTGCCAGCAGCATAACGACAGGGGGGATCGGGGAGCTGTTTTTT. Its protein product is CASSITTGGIGELFF.

This clonotype was seen more than once but under ten times. The chain combines TRBV3-1 with TRBJ1-4, with 10 bases fitting TRBD1. V dropped 4 bases and J dropped 6; count of bases not matched to a gene: 2. There are 14 residues in the CDR3. CDR1 LGHDT and CDR2 YNNKEL come from the germline V gene (reference sequence). The CDR3 sequence: CASSPGTGDEKLFF. The CDR3 coding sequence is TGTGCCAGCAGCCCCGGGACAGGGGATGAAAAACTGTTTTTT.

This clonotype came up a few times. The chain links TRBV28 to TRBJ2-7, with TRBD2 as a possible D gene (5 bases). CDR1 MDHEN and CDR2 SYDVKM come from the germline V gene. This CDR3 has 14 amino acids. The V end was cut by 5 bases, the J end by 3 bases, with 14 bases between. For the CDR3, the DNA is TGTGCCAGCAGTCGTCTAGCTCGGGGCTACGAGCAGTACTTC. It specifies CASSRLARGYEQYF.

The chain links TRBV6-2 or TRBV6-3 to TRBJ2-1; 9 positions agree with TRBD2. The CDR3 runs to 15 residues. V dropped 7 bases and J dropped 2; count of bases not matched to a gene: 6. Germline loops: CDR1 MNHEY, CDR2 SVGEGT. This CDR3 is CASTAGGPPYNEQFF. The CDR3 DNA reads TGTGCCAGCACCGCGGGGGGGCCCCCCTACAATGAGCAGTTCTTC.

There are many counts of this clonotype. The V and J genes are TRBV18 and TRBJ2-1; 7 bases line up with TRBD2. Germline V gene lookup returns CDR1 KGHSH and CDR2 LQKENI. This CDR3 is 15 amino acids long. With V trimmed by 3 bases and J by 7 bases, 9 bases remained unmatched. As DNA, the CDR3 is TGTGCCAGCTCACCCCGGTCGAGCGGGATGAATGAGCAGTTCTTC. Translated: CASSPRSSGMNEQFF. Full variable domain (missing parts from reference TRBV18 and TRBJ2-1): NAGVMQNPRHLVRRRGQEARLRCSPMKGHSHVYWYRQLPEEGLKFMVYLQKENIIDESGMPKERFSAEFPKEGPSILRIQQVVRGDSAAYFCASSPRSSGMNEQFFGPGTRLTVL.

J is TRBJ2-4 and V is TRBV7-8; D remains unclear. There are 15 residues in the CDR3. Germline V gene lookup returns CDR1 SGHVS and CDR2 FQNEAQ. V was shortened by 1 base and J by 0 bases, with 7 bases between the two germline ends. CDR3: CASSLDSLAKNIQYF. For the CDR3, the DNA is TGTGCCAGCAGCTTAGATAGTCTAGCCAAAAACATTCAGTACTTC.

The CDR3 region has the DNA TGTGCCAGCAGCTTAGACCTAGCGGGGAGGTTTGACGTGTCAGATACGCAGTATTTT. It translates to CASSLDLAGRFDVSDTQYF. The J gene is TRBJ2-3, the V gene TRBV7-8; TRBD2 aligns across 9 bases. Germline CDR1 and CDR2: SGHVS and FQNEAQ. The CDR3 consists of 19 residues. V lost 1 base and J lost 4; bases outside the gene matches: 15. The variable domain in full, completed from reference TRBV7-8 and TRBJ2-3, reads GAGVSQSPRYKVAKRGQDVALRCDPISGHVSLFWYQQALGQGPEFLTYFQNEAQLDKSGLPSDRFFAERPEGSVSTLKIQRTQQEDSAVYLCASSLDLAGRFDVSDTQYFGPGTRLTVL.

This clonotype was detected many times. The CDR3 region has the DNA TGTGCCAGCAGCTTTGCCAGGGAGCAGTTCTTC. As protein: CASSFAREQFF. This sequence joins TRBV11-2 and TRBJ2-1, with D unclear. The V gene's germline CDR1 is SGHAT and CDR2 FQNNGV. V lost 3 bases and J 10 bases, leaving 7 bases between the germline ends. There are 11 residues in the CDR3.